This paragraph covers one T cell receptor (beta chain) sequence. Its specificity is unknown. The sample originates from a study of CD8 T cells in ankylosing spondylitis. General study results and limits: One TCR beta motif, made up of fewer than 10 highly homologous variants, appeared characteristic of ankylosing spondylitis blood.

In TCRdb, the 5' RACE reads were re-called with MiXCR into one record per CDR3 protein. The sample carries fewer than 250,000 distinct CDR3 sequences, more than 25% recorded once. This CDR3 is 13 amino acids long. The V end lost 3 bases, the J end lost 6 bases, and 10 bases lay between the germline ends. Looked up from germline, CDR1 is SGDLS and CDR2 is YYNGEE. The clonotype originates from a male donor with ankylosing spondylitis or in good health (not recorded which). Sequenced input: blood, either unsorted or a sorted T cell fraction (not recorded which). The genes are TRBV9 and TRBJ2-1; D assignment may be TRBD1 or TRBD2 (5 bases each). CDR3 sequence reads: CASSGDVSNEQFF. The CDR3, as DNA: TGTGCCAGCAGCGGGGACGTATCCAATGAGCAGTTCTTC.